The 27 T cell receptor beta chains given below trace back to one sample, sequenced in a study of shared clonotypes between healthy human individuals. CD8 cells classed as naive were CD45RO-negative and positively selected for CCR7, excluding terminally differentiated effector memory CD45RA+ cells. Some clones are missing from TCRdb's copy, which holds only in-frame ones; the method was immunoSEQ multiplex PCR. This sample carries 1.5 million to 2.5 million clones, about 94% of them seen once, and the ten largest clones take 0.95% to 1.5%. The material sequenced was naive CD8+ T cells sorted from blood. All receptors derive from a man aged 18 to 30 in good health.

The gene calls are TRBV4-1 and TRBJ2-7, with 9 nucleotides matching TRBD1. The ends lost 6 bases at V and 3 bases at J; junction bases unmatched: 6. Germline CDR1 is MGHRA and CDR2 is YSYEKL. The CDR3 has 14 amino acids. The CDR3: CASRPRQGDYEQYF. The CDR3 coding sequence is TGCGCCAGCAGACCAAGACAGGGGGACTACGAGCAGTACTTC.

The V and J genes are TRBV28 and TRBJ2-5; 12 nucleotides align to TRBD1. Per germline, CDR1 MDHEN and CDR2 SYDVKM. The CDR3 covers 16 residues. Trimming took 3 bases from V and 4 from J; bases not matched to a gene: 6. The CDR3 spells CASSFLVGQGAETQYF. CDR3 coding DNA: TGTGCCAGCAGTTTTTTGGTGGGACAGGGGGCAGAGACCCAGTACTTC.

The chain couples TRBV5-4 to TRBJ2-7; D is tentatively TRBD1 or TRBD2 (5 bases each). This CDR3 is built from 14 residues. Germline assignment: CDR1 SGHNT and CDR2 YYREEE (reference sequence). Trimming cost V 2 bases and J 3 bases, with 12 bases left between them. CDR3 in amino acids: CASSFSGTIYEQYF. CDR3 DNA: TGTGCCAGCAGCTTCTCCGGGACCATCTACGAGCAGTACTTC.

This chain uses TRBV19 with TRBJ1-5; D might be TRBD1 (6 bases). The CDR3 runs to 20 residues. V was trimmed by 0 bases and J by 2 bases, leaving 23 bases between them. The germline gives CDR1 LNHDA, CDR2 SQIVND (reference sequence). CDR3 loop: CASSIDFRQGKRVGNQPQHF. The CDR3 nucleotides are TGTGCCAGTAGTATAGATTTTCGGCAGGGGAAGCGAGTTGGCAATCAGCCCCAGCATTTT.

The CDR3 region has the DNA TGTGCCAGCAGTCCCCGGACGGTTTCCTACGAGCAGTACTTC. Its translation is CASSPRTVSYEQYF. The J gene is TRBJ2-7, the V gene TRBV6-1; D not resolved. Germline assignment: CDR1 MNHNS and CDR2 SASEGT. Trimming removed 5 bases at V and 1 base at J, with 12 bases between. The CDR3 totals 14 residues.

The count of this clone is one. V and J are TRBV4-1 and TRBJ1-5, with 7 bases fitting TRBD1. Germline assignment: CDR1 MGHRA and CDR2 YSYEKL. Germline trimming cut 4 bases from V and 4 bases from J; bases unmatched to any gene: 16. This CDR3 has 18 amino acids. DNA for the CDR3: TGCGCCAGCAGCCTAGAACCTCGTCCCGGGACAGCTAATCAGCCCCAGCATTTT. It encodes CASSLEPRPGTANQPQHF.

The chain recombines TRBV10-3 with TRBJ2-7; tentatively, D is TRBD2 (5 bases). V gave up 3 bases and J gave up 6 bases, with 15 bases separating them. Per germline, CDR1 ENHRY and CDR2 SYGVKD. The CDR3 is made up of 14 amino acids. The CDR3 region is CAISDSLEVSEQYF. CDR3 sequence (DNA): TGTGCCATCAGTGACTCACTAGAGGTATCCGAGCAGTACTTC.

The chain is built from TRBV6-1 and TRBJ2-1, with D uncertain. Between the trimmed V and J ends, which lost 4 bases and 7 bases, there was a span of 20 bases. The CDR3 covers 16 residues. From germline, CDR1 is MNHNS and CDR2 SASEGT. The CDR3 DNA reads TGTGCCAGCAGTGTTCCGGTTTACCCTCTGGGGAATGAGCAGTTCTTC. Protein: CASSVPVYPLGNEQFF.

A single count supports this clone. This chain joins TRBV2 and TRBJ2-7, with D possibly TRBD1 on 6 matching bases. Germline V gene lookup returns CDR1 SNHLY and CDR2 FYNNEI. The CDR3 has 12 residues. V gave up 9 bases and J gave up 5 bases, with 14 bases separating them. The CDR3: CARAQGRDEQYF. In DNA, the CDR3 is TGTGCCAGAGCACAGGGAAGGGACGAGCAGTACTTC.

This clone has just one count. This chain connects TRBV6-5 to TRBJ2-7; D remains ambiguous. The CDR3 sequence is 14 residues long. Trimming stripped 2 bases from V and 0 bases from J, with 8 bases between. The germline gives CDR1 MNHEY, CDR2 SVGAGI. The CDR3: CASSYELFSYEQYF. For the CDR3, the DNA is TGTGCCAGCAGTTACGAGTTGTTCTCCTACGAGCAGTACTTC.

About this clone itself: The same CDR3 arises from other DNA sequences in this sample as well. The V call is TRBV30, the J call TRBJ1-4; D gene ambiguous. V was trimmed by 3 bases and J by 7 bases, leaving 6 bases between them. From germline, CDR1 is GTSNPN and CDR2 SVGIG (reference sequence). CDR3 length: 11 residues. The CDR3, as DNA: TGTGCCTGGAGCTACAGTGAAAAACTGTTTTTT. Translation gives CAWSYSEKLFF. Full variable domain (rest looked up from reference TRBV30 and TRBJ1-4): SQTIHQWPATLVQPVGSPLSLECTVEGTSNPNLYWYRQAAGRGLQLLFYSVGIGQISSEVPQNLSASRPQDRQFILSSKKLLLSDSGFYLCAWSYSEKLFFGSGTQLSVL.

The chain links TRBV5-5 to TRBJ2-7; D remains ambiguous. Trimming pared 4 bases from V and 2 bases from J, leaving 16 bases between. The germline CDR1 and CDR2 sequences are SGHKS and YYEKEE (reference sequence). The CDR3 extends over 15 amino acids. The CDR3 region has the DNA TGTGCCAGCAGCCGAGGCAGCGACGGAACCTACGAGCAGTACTTC. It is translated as CASSRGSDGTYEQYF.

CDR3 DNA: TGCGCCAGCAGCGACTCGAGGGAGGTTACCCACGAGCAGTACTTC. Translation: CASSDSREVTHEQYF. V usage is TRBV5-1 and J usage is TRBJ2-7; TRBD2 is a possible D gene (6 bases). From germline, CDR1 is SGHRS and CDR2 YFSETQ. This CDR3 contains 15 residues. Trimming took 4 bases from V and 5 from J, leaving 19 bases between them.

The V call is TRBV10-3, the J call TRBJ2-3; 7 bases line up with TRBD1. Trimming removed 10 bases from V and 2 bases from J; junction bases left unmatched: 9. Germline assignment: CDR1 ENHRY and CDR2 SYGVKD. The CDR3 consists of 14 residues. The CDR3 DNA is TGTGCCACTTACCGGGACAGTCTCACAGATACGCAGTATTTT. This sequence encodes CATYRDSLTDTQYF.

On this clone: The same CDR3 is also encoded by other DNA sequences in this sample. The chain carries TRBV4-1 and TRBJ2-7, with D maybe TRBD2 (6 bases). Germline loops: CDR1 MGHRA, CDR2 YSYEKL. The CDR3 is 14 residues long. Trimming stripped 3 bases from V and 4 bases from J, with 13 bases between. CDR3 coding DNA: TGCGCCAGCAGCCAGGTCGGGGGATCTTACGAGCAGTACTTC. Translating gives CASSQVGGSYEQYF.

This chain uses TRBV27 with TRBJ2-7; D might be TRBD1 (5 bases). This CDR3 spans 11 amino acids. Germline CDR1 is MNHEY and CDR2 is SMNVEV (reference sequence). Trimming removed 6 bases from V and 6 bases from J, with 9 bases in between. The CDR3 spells CASRVGVEQYF. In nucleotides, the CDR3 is TGTGCCAGCAGGGTAGGGGTCGAGCAGTACTTC.

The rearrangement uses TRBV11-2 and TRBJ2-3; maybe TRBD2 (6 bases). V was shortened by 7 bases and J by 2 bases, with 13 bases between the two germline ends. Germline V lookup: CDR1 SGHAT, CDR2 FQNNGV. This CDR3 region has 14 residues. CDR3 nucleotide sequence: TGTGCCAGCACCACGGCGGGGACCACAGATACGCAGTATTTT. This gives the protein CASTTAGTTDTQYF.

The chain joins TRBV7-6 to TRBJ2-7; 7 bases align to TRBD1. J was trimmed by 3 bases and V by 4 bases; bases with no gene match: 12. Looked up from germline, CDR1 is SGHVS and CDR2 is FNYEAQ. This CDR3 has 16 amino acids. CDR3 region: CASSSRQGLANYEQYF. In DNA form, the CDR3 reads TGTGCCAGCAGCTCACGACAGGGCCTCGCGAACTACGAGCAGTACTTC.

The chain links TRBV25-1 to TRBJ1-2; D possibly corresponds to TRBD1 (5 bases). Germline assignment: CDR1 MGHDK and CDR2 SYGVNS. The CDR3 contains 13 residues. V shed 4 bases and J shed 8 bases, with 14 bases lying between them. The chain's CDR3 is CASSGTGPGGYTF. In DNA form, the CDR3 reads TGTGCCAGCAGTGGAACAGGCCCAGGCGGCTACACCTTC.

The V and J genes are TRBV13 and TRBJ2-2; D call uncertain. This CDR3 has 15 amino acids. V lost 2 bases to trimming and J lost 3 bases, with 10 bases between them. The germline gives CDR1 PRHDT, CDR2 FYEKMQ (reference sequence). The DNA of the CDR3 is TGTGCCAGCAGCTTACTCTCGGAAGACACCGGGGAGCTGTTTTTT. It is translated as CASSLLSEDTGELFF.

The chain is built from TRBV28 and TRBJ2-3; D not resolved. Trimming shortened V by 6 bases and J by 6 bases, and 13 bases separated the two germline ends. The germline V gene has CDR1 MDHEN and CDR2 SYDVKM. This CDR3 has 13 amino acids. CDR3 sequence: CASSPGEGDTQYF. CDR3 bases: TGTGCCAGCAGCCCTGGCGAAGGGGATACGCAGTATTTT.

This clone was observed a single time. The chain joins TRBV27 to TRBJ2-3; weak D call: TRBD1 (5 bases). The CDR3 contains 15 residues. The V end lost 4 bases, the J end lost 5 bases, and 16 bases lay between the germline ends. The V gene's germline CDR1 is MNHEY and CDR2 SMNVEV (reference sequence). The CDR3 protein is CASSSDSRSVDTQYF. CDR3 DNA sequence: TGTGCCAGCAGTTCCGACAGTCGCTCGGTAGATACGCAGTATTTT.

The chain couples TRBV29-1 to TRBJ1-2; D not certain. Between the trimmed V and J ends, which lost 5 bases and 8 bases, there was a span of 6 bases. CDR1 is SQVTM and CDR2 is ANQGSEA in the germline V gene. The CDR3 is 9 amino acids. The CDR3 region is CSVPLGYTF. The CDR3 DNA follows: TGCAGCGTTCCGTTGGGCTACACCTTC.

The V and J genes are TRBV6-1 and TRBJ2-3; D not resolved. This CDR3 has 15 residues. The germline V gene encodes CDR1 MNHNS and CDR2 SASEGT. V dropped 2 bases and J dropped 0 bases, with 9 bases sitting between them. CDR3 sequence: CASSERWFSTDTQYF. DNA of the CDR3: TGTGCCAGCAGTGAAAGATGGTTTAGCACAGATACGCAGTATTTT.

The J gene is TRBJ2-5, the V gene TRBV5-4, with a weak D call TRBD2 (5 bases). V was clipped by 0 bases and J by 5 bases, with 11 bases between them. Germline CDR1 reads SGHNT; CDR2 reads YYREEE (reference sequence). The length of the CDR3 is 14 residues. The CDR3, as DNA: TGTGCCAGCAGCTTGGCGGTGGGCGGGGAGACCCAGTACTTC. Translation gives CASSLAVGGETQYF. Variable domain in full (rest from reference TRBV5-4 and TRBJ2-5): ETGVTQSPTHLIKTRGQQVTLRCSSQSGHNTVSWYQQALGQGPQFIFQYYREEENGRGNFPPRFSGLQFPNYSSELNVNALELDDSALYLCASSLAVGGETQYFGPGTRLLVL.

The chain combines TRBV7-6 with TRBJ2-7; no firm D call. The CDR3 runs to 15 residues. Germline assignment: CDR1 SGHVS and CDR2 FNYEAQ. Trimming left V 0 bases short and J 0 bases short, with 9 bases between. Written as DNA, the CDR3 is TGTGCCAGCAGCTTAGCAGTCGGCGTCTCCTACGAGCAGTACTTC. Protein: CASSLAVGVSYEQYF.

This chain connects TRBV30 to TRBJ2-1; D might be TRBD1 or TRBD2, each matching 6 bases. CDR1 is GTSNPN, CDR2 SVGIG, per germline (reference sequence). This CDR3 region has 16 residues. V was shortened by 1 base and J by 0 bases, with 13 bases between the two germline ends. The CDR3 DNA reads TGTGCCTGGAGTGGGGGGGCGGATAGCTCCTACAATGAGCAGTTCTTC. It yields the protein CAWSGGADSSYNEQFF.